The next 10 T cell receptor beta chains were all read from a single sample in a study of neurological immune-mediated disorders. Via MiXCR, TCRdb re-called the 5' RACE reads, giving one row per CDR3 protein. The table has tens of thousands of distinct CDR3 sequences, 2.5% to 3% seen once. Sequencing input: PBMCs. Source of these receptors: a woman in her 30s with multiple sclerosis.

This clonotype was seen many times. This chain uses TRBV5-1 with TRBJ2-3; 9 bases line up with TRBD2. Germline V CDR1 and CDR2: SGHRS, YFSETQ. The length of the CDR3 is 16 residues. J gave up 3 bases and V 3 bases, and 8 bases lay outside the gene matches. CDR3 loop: CASSSGTSSLTDTQYF. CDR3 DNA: TGCGCCAGCAGCTCCGGGACTAGCAGCCTTACAGATACGCAGTATTTT.

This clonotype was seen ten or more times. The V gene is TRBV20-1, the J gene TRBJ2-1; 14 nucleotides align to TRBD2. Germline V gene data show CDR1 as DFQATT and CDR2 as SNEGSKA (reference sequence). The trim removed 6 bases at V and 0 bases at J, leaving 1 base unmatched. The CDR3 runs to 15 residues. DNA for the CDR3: TGCAGTGCGGGGACTAGCGGGAGCTCCTACAATGAGCAGTTCTTC. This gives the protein CSAGTSGSSYNEQFF.

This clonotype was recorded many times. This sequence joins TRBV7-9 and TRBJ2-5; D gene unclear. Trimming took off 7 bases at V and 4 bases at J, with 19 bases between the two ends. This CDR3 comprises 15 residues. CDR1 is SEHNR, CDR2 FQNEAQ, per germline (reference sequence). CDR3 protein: CASTPPPVGIETQYF. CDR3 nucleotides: TGTGCCAGCACCCCACCTCCCGTGGGAATAGAGACCCAGTACTTC.

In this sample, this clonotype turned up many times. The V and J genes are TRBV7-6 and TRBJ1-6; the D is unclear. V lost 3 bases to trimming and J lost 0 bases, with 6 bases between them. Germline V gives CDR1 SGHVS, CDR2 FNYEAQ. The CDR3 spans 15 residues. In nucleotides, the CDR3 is TGTGCCAGCAGCTTGGCTAGCTCCTATAATTCACCCCTCCACTTT. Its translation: CASSLASSYNSPLHF. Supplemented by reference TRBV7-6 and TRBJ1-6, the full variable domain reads GAGVSQSPRYKVTKRGQDVALRCDPISGHVSLYWYRQALGQGPEFLTYFNYEAQQDKSGLPNDRFSAERPEGSISTLTIQRTEQRDSAMYRCASSLASSYNSPLHFGNGTRLTVT.

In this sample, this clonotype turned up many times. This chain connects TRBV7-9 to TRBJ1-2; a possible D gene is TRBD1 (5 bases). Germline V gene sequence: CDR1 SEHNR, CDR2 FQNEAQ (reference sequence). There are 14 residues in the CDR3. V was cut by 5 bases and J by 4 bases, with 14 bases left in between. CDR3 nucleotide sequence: TGTGCCAGCAGCCGGGACTCAGGATCCTATGGCTACACCTTC. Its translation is CASSRDSGSYGYTF.

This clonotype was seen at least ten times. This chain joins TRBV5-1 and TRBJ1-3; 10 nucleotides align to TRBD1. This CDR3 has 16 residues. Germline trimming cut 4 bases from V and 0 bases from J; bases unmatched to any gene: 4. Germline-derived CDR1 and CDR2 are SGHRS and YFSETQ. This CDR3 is CASSPGQGFSGNTIYF. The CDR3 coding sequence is TGCGCCAGCAGCCCGGGACAGGGGTTCTCTGGAAACACCATATATTTT.

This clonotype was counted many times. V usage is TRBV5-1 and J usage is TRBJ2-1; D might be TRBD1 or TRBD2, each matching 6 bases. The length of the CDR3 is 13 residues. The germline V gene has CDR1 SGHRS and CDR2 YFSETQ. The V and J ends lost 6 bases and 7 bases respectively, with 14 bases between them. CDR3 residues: CASIRRRGNEQFF. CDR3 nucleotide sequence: TGCGCCAGCATCCGAAGGAGGGGGAATGAGCAGTTCTTC.

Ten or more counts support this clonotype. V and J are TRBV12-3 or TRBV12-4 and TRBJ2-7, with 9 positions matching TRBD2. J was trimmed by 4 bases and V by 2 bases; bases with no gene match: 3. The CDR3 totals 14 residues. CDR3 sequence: CASSLLAGRYEQYF. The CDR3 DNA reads TGTGCCAGCAGTTTACTAGCGGGAAGGTACGAGCAGTACTTC.

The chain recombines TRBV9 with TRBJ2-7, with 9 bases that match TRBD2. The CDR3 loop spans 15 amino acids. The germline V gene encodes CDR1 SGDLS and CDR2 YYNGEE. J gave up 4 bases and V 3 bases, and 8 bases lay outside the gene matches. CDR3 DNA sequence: TGTGCCAGCAGCGAAAGCGGGAGGAATGGGTACGAGCAGTACTTC. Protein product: CASSESGRNGYEQYF.

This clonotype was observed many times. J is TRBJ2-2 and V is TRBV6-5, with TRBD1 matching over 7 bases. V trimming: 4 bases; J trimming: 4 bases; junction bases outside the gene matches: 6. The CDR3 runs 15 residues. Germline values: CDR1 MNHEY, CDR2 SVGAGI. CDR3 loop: CASSSPGQSTGELFF. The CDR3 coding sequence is TGTGCCAGCAGTTCGCCGGGACAGAGCACCGGGGAGCTGTTTTTT.